This is a list of T cell receptor beta chains from one sample in a study of cytomegalovirus exposure and HLA in healthy donors. Sequenced by immunoSEQ multiplex PCR; TCRdb stores in-frame clones only, minus some. Altogether some 98,000 clones are present, about 81% being singletons, with the ten largest covering approximately 1.4%. The sequencing sample was made of PBMCs. These receptors were taken from a man aged 35 to 55 in good health and CMV-seronegative. Both conserved end residues are trimmed from each CDR3. Rows may omit the clone size; those that give it use once, few, many or a size class.

cdr3_length | clone_size | j_call | v_call | cdr3_aa
13 | - | TRBJ1-2 | TRBV6-1 | ASSRRDTEVYGYT
13 | - | TRBJ2-7 | TRBV19 | ASSHLETGGYEQY
12 | - | TRBJ1-1 | TRBV9 | ASSVGGGATEAF
13 | - | TRBJ2-7 | TRBV5-1 | ASSLVWTDDYEQY
13 | few | TRBJ2-2 | TRBV7-2 | ASSLTGGHTGELF
9 | - | TRBJ2-1 | TRBV20-1 | SARPGNEQF
14 | - | TRBJ1-2 | TRBV28 | ASSSRRLTGGNGYT
11 | - | TRBJ1-2 | TRBV6-5 | ASSPRQNYGYT
11 | - | TRBJ1-6 | TRBV9 | ASSVGANSPLH
14 | - | TRBJ1-1 | TRBV5-1 | ASSLARGVVNTEAF
14 | once | TRBJ2-2 | TRBV7-8 | ASSLANRGLTGELF
13 | - | TRBJ2-3 | TRBV5-6 | ASSHWSDFSDTQY
12 | - | TRBJ1-5 | TRBV7-2 | ASSLDPGNQPQH
12 | - | TRBJ1-2 | TRBV5-1 | ASSHRDHRDGYT
12 | - | TRBJ1-1 | TRBV18 | ASSRDRFNTEAF
14 | - | TRBJ1-5 | TRBV19 | ASSIDWGQGPQPQH
17 | - | TRBJ1-5 | TRBV5-8 | ASRRYLGQGARGNQPQH
13 | few | TRBJ2-7 | TRBV6-6 | ASSYGQGTTEEQY
12 | few | TRBJ1-1 | TRBV19 | ASSPDRENTEAF
14 | once | TRBJ1-3 | TRBV7-9 | ASSLVHMGLGNTIY
13 | - | TRBJ1-2 | TRBV15 | ATSRERGAVYGYT
13 | - | TRBJ1-1 | TRBV4-1 | ASSQDPTLGPEAF
9 | - | TRBJ1-1 | TRBV20-1 | SAPGGSEAF
13 | - | TRBJ1-2 | TRBV6-4 | ASSETGTGRYGYT
13 | once | TRBJ2-1 | TRBV7-6 | ASSLALSAGAEQF
12 | - | TRBJ1-4 | TRBV6-6 | ASSYFRGGEKLF
13 | - | TRBJ1-2 | TRBV5-1 | ASSLSTGTIYGYT
11 | once | TRBJ1-6 | TRBV7-3 | ASSEVVNSPLH
11 | - | TRBJ1-1 | TRBV27 | ASSLAGLGEAF
11 | - | TRBJ2-4 | TRBV7-9 | ASSPAGRNIQY
10 | - | TRBJ1-2 | TRBV19 | APLDRGQGYT
14 | - | TRBJ1-3 | TRBV9 | ASSVGLRNSGNTIY
13 | - | TRBJ1-1 | TRBV27 | ASSFYRVGNTEAF
13 | - | TRBJ2-2 | TRBV5-6 | ASSLVGVNTGELF
12 | - | TRBJ1-5 | TRBV2 | ASTRDSGNQPQH
14 | - | TRBJ2-7 | TRBV5-1 | ASTPNLGQGRYEQY
12 | - | TRBJ1-6 | TRBV30 | AWRPGQGVSPLH
13 | - | TRBJ1-3 | TRBV10-1 | ASKRDSGSGNTIY
12 | - | TRBJ1-5 | TRBV27 | ASSSGQGYQPQH
15 | few | TRBJ2-1 | TRBV4-1 | ASSPTVSRGPYNEQF
11 | - | TRBJ2-7 | TRBV27 | ASRMTAPSEQY
11 | - | TRBJ1-2 | TRBV28 | ASRKQGDYGYT
11 | - | TRBJ1-1 | TRBV27 | ASSLVDRGISF
12 | - | TRBJ1-3 | TRBV19 | ASRDRASGNTIY
9 | - | TRBJ2-2 | TRBV28 | ASRGPGELF
13 | - | TRBJ2-3 | TRBV2 | ASSLAGARTDTQY
13 | - | TRBJ1-2 | TRBV19 | ASSIVGGANYGYT
14 | - | TRBJ2-5 | TRBV5-5 | ASSLAEVQGEETQY
12 | - | TRBJ2-1 | TRBV5-6 | ASSLPTGNNEQF
12 | once | TRBJ1-1 | TRBV7-2 | ASSADRGYTEAF
14 | - | TRBJ2-2 | TRBV4-3 | ASSLQGGGPTGELF
13 | - | TRBJ2-5 | TRBV7-9 | ASSLLAGGAETQY
15 | - | TRBJ2-2 | TRBV5-1 | ASSALGTGKNTGELF
9 | - | TRBJ2-7 | TRBV5-1 | ASSSSGEQY
11 | - | TRBJ2-7 | TRBV5-1 | ASSIPGAYEQY
13 | - | TRBJ1-4 | TRBV28 | ASGRGGATNEKLF
16 | - | TRBJ1-1 | TRBV7-2 | ASSLSGTGFVIGTEAF
11 | - | TRBJ2-7 | TRBV19 | ASSQGAAYEQY
13 | few | TRBJ2-1 | TRBV9 | ASSVGARANNEQF
12 | once | TRBJ2-7 | TRBV7-2 | ASSLLQGSYEQY